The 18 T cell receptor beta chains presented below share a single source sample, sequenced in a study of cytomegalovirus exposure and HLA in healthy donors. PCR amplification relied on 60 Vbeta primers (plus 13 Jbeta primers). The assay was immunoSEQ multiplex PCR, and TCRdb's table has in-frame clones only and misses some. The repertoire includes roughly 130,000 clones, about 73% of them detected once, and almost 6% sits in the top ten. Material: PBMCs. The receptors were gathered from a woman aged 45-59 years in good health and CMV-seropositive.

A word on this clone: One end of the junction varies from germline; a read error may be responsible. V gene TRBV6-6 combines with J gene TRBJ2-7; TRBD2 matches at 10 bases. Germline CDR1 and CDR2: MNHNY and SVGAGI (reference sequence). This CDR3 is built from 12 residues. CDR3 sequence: CASTSLAGAPSF. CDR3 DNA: TGTGCCAGCACCTCGCTAGCGGGGGCCCCATCCTTC.

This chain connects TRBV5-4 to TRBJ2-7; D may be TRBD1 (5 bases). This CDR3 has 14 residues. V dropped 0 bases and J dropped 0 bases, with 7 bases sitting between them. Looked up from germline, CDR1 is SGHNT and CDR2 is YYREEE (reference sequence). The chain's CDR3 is CASSLGGFSYEQYF. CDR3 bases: TGTGCCAGCAGCTTGGGGGGCTTCTCCTACGAGCAGTACTTC. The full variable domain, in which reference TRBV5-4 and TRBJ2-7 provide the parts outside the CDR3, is ETGVTQSPTHLIKTRGQQVTLRCSSQSGHNTVSWYQQALGQGPQFIFQYYREEENGRGNFPPRFSGLQFPNYSSELNVNALELDDSALYLCASSLGGFSYEQYFGPGTRLTVT.

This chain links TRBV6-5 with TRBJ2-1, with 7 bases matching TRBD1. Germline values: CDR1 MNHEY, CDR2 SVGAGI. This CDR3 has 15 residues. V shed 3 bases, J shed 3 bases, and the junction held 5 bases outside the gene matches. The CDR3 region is CASSYEGANYNEQFF. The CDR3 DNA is TGTGCCAGCAGTTATGAGGGGGCGAACTACAATGAGCAGTTCTTC.

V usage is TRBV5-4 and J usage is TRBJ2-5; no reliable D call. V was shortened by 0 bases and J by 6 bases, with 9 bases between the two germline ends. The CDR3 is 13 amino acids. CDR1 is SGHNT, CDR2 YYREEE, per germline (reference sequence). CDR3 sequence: CASSLGSTQTQYF. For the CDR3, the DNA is TGTGCCAGCAGCTTGGGAAGCACCCAGACCCAGTACTTC.

The CDR3 sequence: CASSRTGVGYGYTF. Written as DNA, the CDR3 is TGTGCCAGCAGTCGCACAGGCGTGGGCTATGGCTACACCTTC. The chain is built from TRBV6-5 and TRBJ1-2; D is possibly TRBD1 (5 bases). Trimming stripped 5 bases from V and 4 bases from J, with 14 bases between. The CDR3 has 14 amino acids. Germline loops: CDR1 MNHEY, CDR2 SVGAGI.

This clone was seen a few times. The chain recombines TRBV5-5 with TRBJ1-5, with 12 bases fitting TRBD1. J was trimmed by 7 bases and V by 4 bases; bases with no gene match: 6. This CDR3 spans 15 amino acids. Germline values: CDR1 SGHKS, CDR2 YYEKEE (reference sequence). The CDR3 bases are TGTGCCAGCAGCCCGGGACAGGGGGCGGCGCAGCCCCAGCATTTT. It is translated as CASSPGQGAAQPQHF.

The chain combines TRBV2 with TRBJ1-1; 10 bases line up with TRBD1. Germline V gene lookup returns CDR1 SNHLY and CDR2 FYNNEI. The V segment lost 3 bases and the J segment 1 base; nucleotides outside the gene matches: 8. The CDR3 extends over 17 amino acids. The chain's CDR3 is CASSDLGTGVSNTEAFF. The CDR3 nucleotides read TGTGCCAGCAGTGATTTGGGGACAGGGGTCTCGAACACTGAAGCTTTCTTT.

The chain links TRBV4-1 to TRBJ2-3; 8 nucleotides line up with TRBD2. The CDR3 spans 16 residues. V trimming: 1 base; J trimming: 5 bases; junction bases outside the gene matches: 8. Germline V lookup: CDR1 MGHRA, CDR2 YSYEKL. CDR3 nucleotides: TGCGCCAGCAGCCAAGTAGGGACTAGGACCGTAGATACGCAGTATTTT. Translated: CASSQVGTRTVDTQYF.

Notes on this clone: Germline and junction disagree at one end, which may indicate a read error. CDR3 sequence reads: CASSRDRHGETF. The CDR3 nucleotides are TGTGCCAGCAGCCGGGACAGACACGGTGAAACATTT. This chain links TRBV5-8 with TRBJ1-1, with TRBD1 matching over 7 bases. This CDR3 comprises 12 residues. CDR1 is SGHTS, CDR2 YDEGEE, per germline.

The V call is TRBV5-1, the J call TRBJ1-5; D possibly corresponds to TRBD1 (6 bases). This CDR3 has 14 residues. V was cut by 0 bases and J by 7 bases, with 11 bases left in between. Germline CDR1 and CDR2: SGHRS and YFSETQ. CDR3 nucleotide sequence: TGCGCCAGCAGCTTGGCCCCAGGGGACCAGCCCCAGCATTTT. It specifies CASSLAPGDQPQHF.

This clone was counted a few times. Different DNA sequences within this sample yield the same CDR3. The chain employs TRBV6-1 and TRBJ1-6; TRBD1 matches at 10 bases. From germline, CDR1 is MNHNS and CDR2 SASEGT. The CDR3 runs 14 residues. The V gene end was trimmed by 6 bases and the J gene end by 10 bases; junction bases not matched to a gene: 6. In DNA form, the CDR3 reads TGTGCCAGCAGCTCAGACAGGGGGCTATCACCCCTCCACTTT. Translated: CASSSDRGLSPLHF.

CDR3 DNA sequence: TGTGCCAGCTCAGAGGCAGCGAACACTGAAGCTTTCTTT. Its protein is CASSEAANTEAFF. The J gene is TRBJ1-1, the V gene TRBV6-1; no clear D. V shed 8 bases and J shed 1 base, with 11 bases lying between them. CDR1 and CDR2 from the germline V gene are MNHNS and SASEGT. This CDR3 is 13 amino acids long.

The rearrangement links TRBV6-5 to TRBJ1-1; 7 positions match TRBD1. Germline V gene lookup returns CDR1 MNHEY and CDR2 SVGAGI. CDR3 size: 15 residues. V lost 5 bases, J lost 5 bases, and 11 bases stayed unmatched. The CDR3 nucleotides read TGTGCCAGCAGTGCCCGACAGGGCTGGGTAACTGAAGCTTTCTTT. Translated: CASSARQGWVTEAFF.

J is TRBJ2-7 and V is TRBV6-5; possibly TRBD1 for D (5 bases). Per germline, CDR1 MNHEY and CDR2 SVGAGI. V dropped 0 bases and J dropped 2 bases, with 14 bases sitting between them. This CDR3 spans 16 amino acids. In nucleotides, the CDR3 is TGTGCCAGCAGTTACTCCGACAGTTTACGCCCCTACGAGCAGTACTTC. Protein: CASSYSDSLRPYEQYF.

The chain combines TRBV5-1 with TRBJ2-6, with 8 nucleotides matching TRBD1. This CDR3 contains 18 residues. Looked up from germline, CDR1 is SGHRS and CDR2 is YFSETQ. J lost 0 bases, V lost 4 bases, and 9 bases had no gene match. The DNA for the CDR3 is TGCGCCAGCAGCGTGGACGGGACAGGTAACTCTGGGGCCAACGTCCTGACTTTC. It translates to CASSVDGTGNSGANVLTF.

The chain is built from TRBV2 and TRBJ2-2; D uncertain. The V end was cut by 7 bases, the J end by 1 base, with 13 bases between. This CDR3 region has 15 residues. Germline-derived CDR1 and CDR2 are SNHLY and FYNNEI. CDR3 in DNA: TGTGCCAGCACTCCCGGTATCGGGAACACCGGGGAGCTGTTTTTT. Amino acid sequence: CASTPGIGNTGELFF.

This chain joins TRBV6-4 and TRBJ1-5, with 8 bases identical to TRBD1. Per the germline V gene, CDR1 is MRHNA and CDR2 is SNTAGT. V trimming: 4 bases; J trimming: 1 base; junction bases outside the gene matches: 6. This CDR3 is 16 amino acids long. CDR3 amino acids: CASSGFRGLSNQPQHF. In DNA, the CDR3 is TGTGCCAGCAGTGGCTTCAGGGGGCTCAGCAATCAGCCCCAGCATTTT.

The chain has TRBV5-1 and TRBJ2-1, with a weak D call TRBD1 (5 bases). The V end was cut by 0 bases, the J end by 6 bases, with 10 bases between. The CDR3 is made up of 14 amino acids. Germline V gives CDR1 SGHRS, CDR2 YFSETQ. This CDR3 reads CASSLARQTNEQFF. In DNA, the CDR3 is TGCGCCAGCAGCTTGGCCCGACAGACCAATGAGCAGTTCTTC.